This T cell receptor beta chain was retrieved from a study of blood T cell repertoires in COVID-19 (TCRdb year 2020). Some background on the complete study: Collaborator samples came from the United States, Italy and Spain and covered acute and convalescent phases of COVID-19. The material from the prospective study consisted of cDNA or gDNA derived from T cells, B-cell-depleted T cells, or PBMCs. Deeply sampled blood TCRbeta repertoires from subjects exposed to, actively infected with, or recovered from COVID-19 were included in the dataset. The repertoires were released in a freely available public database meant as a resource for research on the immune response to SARS-CoV-2. The samples were drawn from the first 160 participants of the ongoing ImmuneRACE study and from 950 to 1,500 subjects provided by 6 global collaborators. Nearly every sample came with metadata listing a de-identified subject ID, COVID-19 status, age in years and sex. Where HLA class I and class II types were available, the types were taken from metadata supplied by the sample provider, not from assay-based typing.

A word on this clone: Its antigen specificity is not known. No base quality values were provided; no much bigger clone lies one nucleotide off.

V sheds 2 bases and J sheds 4 bases, leaving 5 bases between their ends. The CDR3 numbers 12 residues from cysteine through phenylalanine. The retained sequence is limited to the CDR3, 36 bases, with the frame set at the first base. CDR1 and CDR2 are read off the germline V gene as MNHNS and SASEGT. Whole blood was collected in K2EDTA tubes by collaborating institutions according to the institutions' own protocols. Collaborator samples were shipped for TCRbeta analysis as frozen whole blood, isolated PBMCs, or DNA extracted from either sample type. TCRbeta CDR3 regions were amplified from genomic DNA by means of the immunoSEQ Assay, a bias-controlled multiplex PCR. As for how the authors treated the data: Within the assay, amplification of reference gene primers was used to estimate how many nucleated cells each sample contained. To quantify the absolute abundance of each unique TCRbeta CDR3 rearrangement, sequence reads were collapsed and filtered. Productive Simpson clonality was computed per sample as the square root of Simpson's diversity index over productive rearrangements. Not all clones reach the TCRdb copy of this immuneACCESS table, which keeps in-frame sequences only. Checked studies attribute under half of the gap to unresolved V genes and leave the rest unexplained. V, J and clone size derive from that table, while D and trimming were established from the DNA sequence. The sample yields 150,000 to 200,000 clones; around 88% were counted once. About 4.7% of the sample belongs to the ten largest clones.

Overall study results and their limits: The quantity of clinical and demographic metadata differed by source and by participant and was supplied without curation.

The sequence links TRBV6-1 to TRBJ1-2, with no reliable assignment of the D segment. What was sequenced was peripheral blood. The clonotype was recovered from a human donor in a cohort sampled during active COVID-19. CDR3 reads: CASSELSYGYTF. The sequenced DNA is TGTGCCAGCAGTGAACTGAGCTATGGCTACACCTTC.